These 25 T cell receptor beta chains were all obtained from the same sample, sequenced in a study of T cell repertoires in aging, cancer and after chemotherapy. TRB rearrangements spanning V, D and J were amplified using mixed TRB-A/B primers. Via MiXCR, TCRdb re-called the multiplex PCR reads, giving one row per CDR3 protein. The sample includes 2,000 to 3,000 distinct CDR3 sequences, 45% to 70% of them seen just once. The template was genomic DNA from peripheral blood, not RNA. The sample consisted of blood. Receptors were obtained from a human donor with a solid tumor.

This chain uses TRBV7-2 with TRBJ2-5, with D perhaps matching TRBD1 (5 bases). Per germline, CDR1 SGHTA and CDR2 FQGNSA. The CDR3 spans 14 residues. V gave up 3 bases and J gave up 1 base, with 9 bases separating them. CDR3 DNA sequence: TGTGCCAGCAGCTTCGGCCAGGGCCAAGAGACCCAGTACTTC. This codes for CASSFGQGQETQYF.

This clonotype was counted a single time. The gene calls are TRBV19 and TRBJ2-3, with D perhaps TRBD1 (6 bases). Trimming removed 10 bases from V and 0 bases from J, with 14 bases in between. The CDR3 extends over 14 amino acids. The germline CDR1 and CDR2 sequences are LNHDA and SQIVND (reference sequence). The CDR3 nucleotides are TGTGCCACGAGACAGGTCACTAGCACAGATACGCAGTATTTT. Amino acids: CATRQVTSTDTQYF.

This chain joins TRBV5-1 and TRBJ2-1, with D unclear. The V gene lost 0 bases and the J gene lost 6 bases, with 7 bases spanning the gap. The CDR3 is 13 residues long. In germline, CDR1 is SGHRS, CDR2 YFSETQ. The CDR3 DNA follows: TGCGCCAGCAGCTTGGCCGGGTCCAATGAGCAGTTCTTC. It codes for CASSLAGSNEQFF.

CDR3 sequence (DNA): TGCAGTGCTAGAGGAGGGGCCCACTTTGAGTATGGCTACACCTTC. It yields the protein CSARGGAHFEYGYTF. The V call is TRBV20-1, the J call TRBJ1-2; TRBD1 is a possible D gene (5 bases). The CDR3 length is 15 residues. The V and J ends lost 1 base and 5 bases respectively, with 17 bases between them. Germline V gene data show CDR1 as DFQATT and CDR2 as SNEGSKA (reference sequence).

The V gene is TRBV7-3, the J gene TRBJ2-3, with D unresolved. CDR1 is SGHTA and CDR2 is FQGTGA in the germline V gene. This CDR3 spans 14 amino acids. Deletions cut 5 bases from V and 2 bases from J, with 11 bases between. DNA of the CDR3: TGTGCCAGCAGCGTACTTGTGGACACAGATACGCAGTATTTT. Its translation: CASSVLVDTDTQYF.

This clonotype was counted only a few times. This chain links TRBV20-1 with TRBJ1-2; TRBD1 aligns across 11 bases. The V gene's germline CDR1 is DFQATT and CDR2 SNEGSKA (reference sequence). V was pared by 2 bases and J by 7 bases, with 9 bases of the junction left unmatched. The CDR3 is 15 amino acids. The DNA for the CDR3 is TGCAGTGCTAGACACGGACAGGGGGCGCAATCTGGCTACACCTTC. Its protein product is CSARHGQGAQSGYTF.

The rearrangement joins TRBV20-1 to TRBJ2-4; tentatively, D is TRBD1 (6 bases). The CDR3 spans 14 residues. Germline assignment: CDR1 DFQATT and CDR2 SNEGSKA (reference sequence). Trimming removed 2 bases from V and 10 bases from J, with 18 bases in between. The CDR3, as DNA: TGCAGTGCTAGAACAGGGCCTCAGCTCGAGATTCAGTACTTC. Protein: CSARTGPQLEIQYF.

V gene TRBV5-8 combines with J gene TRBJ1-6, with a weak D call TRBD1 (6 bases). This CDR3 comprises 14 residues. Trimming removed 1 base at V and 7 bases at J, with 9 bases between. Germline CDR1 SGHTS, CDR2 YDEGEE. The CDR3 spells CASSLTGGNSPLHF. Here the CDR3 DNA reads TGTGCCAGCAGCTTGACTGGGGGCAATTCACCCCTCCACTTT.

The rearrangement joins TRBV7-2 to TRBJ2-7; 12 bases are a match to TRBD1. This CDR3 is 15 amino acids long. V lost 1 base to trimming and J lost 8 bases; unmatched junction nucleotides: 6. Looked up from germline, CDR1 is SGHTA and CDR2 is FQGNSA. The CDR3 protein is CASSLGGTGGRKQYF. The CDR3 DNA sequence: TGTGCCAGCAGCTTAGGTGGGACAGGGGGCCGGAAGCAGTACTTC.

The chain has TRBV7-2 and TRBJ2-3; D possibly uses TRBD1 or TRBD2 (7 bases each). This CDR3 has 14 amino acids. The V end was cut by 4 bases, the J end by 3 bases, with 11 bases between. Germline V gene lookup returns CDR1 SGHTA and CDR2 FQGNSA. The CDR3 sequence: CASSWEGATDTQYF. The CDR3, as DNA: TGTGCCAGCAGCTGGGAGGGGGCGACAGATACGCAGTATTTT.

This chain links TRBV18 with TRBJ2-7; D call uncertain. This CDR3 comprises 13 residues. The V end lost 0 bases, the J end lost 2 bases, and 5 bases lay between the germline ends. CDR1 is KGHSH, CDR2 LQKENI, per germline. The CDR3 here is CASSPPLTYEQYF. CDR3 sequence (DNA): TGTGCCAGCTCACCACCATTAACCTACGAGCAGTACTTC.

The chain carries TRBV20-1 and TRBJ2-1; perhaps TRBD1 as D (5 bases). The CDR3 is 13 amino acids. Trimming left V 6 bases short and J 7 bases short, with 16 bases between. Germline loops: CDR1 DFQATT, CDR2 SNEGSKA (reference sequence). The CDR3 sequence is CSARARQINEQFF. As DNA, the CDR3 is TGCAGTGCCAGGGCTAGACAAATAAATGAGCAGTTCTTC.

V gene TRBV7-2 combines with J gene TRBJ1-1; 7 bases align to TRBD1. CDR1 is SGHTA and CDR2 is FQGNSA in the germline V gene. The CDR3 has 14 amino acids. V was pared by 10 bases and J by 2 bases, with 10 bases of the junction left unmatched. This CDR3 is CATSRQGFNTEAFF. Here the CDR3 DNA reads TGTGCCACTAGCAGACAGGGCTTTAACACTGAAGCTTTCTTT.

The chain is built from TRBV20-1 and TRBJ2-7; the D gene could be TRBD1 or TRBD2 (5 bases each). The V end lost 3 bases, the J end lost 0 bases, and 12 bases lay between the germline ends. The CDR3 is 14 residues long. Germline V lookup: CDR1 DFQATT, CDR2 SNEGSKA (reference sequence). For the CDR3, the DNA is TGCAGTGCTAGCGGGACGGTAGCCTCCTACGAGCAGTACTTC. Its translation is CSASGTVASYEQYF.

This clonotype came up a few times. This sequence joins TRBV30 and TRBJ1-1; no clear D gene. Trimming removed 4 bases at V and 1 base at J, with 19 bases between. The CDR3 sequence is 16 residues long. CDR1 and CDR2 from the germline V gene are GTSNPN and SVGIG (reference sequence). In DNA, the CDR3 is TGTGCCTGGATACCAGCCCCTCGTTACAGGAACACTGAAGCTTTCTTT. Translation gives CAWIPAPRYRNTEAFF.

Within the sample, this clonotype is large. The chain employs TRBV6-2 or TRBV6-3 and TRBJ1-5; no reliable D call. CDR1 and CDR2 from the germline V gene are MNHEY and SVGEGT. This CDR3 contains 12 residues. V lost 3 bases to trimming and J lost 7 bases, with 7 bases between them. The CDR3 DNA is TGTGCCAGCAGTTATCAAACCCAGCCCCAGCATTTT. Protein: CASSYQTQPQHF.

V is TRBV7-2 and J is TRBJ2-5, with TRBD1 as a possible D gene (5 bases). This CDR3 spans 11 amino acids. Germline loops: CDR1 SGHTA, CDR2 FQGNSA. The ends were cut back, 5 bases at V and 4 bases at J, with 5 bases in the middle. As DNA, the CDR3 is TGTGCCAGCAGCCAGGGAGAGACCCAGTACTTC. Translating gives CASSQGETQYF.

The V call is TRBV6-2 or TRBV6-3, the J call TRBJ2-5; TRBD1 agrees at 7 bases. Per the germline V gene, CDR1 is MNHEY and CDR2 is SVGEGT. This CDR3 spans 14 amino acids. Trimming took 6 bases from V and 1 from J; bases not matched to a gene: 5. The CDR3 DNA reads TGTGCCAGCAGGACCGACAGGGTCCAAGAGACCCAGTACTTC. As protein: CASRTDRVQETQYF.

The rearrangement links TRBV27 to TRBJ2-5; D gene ambiguous. V dropped 6 bases and J dropped 7 bases, with 18 bases sitting between them. The CDR3 length is 14 residues. Per the germline V gene, CDR1 is MNHEY and CDR2 is SMNVEV (reference sequence). The CDR3 sequence is CASSLILGRGTQYF. The CDR3 DNA sequence: TGTGCCAGCAGCTTGATTCTAGGAAGAGGGACCCAGTACTTC.

This chain joins TRBV10-3 and TRBJ1-2, with a possible D match to TRBD1 (5 bases). From germline, CDR1 is ENHRY and CDR2 SYGVKD. The V and J ends lost 8 bases and 5 bases respectively, with 18 bases between them. This CDR3 is 14 amino acids long. In nucleotides, the CDR3 is TGTGCCATCGGGGGAGAATGGGGAGCTTATGGCTACACCTTC. This sequence encodes CAIGGEWGAYGYTF.

The gene calls are TRBV25-1 and TRBJ2-3; either TRBD1 or TRBD2 may fit D (5 bases each). In germline, CDR1 is MGHDK, CDR2 SYGVNS. V lost 3 bases and J lost 4, with 11 bases in between. The CDR3 length is 14 residues. As DNA, the CDR3 is TGTGCCAGCAGTGACCGTGGGACGGCAGATACGCAGTATTTT. Protein sequence: CASSDRGTADTQYF.

Points on this clonotype: The germline gene is not matched at one end of the junction; a read error may be the cause. The chain is built from TRBV19 and TRBJ2-7, with D possibly being TRBD1 (5 bases). This CDR3 is 15 amino acids long. Germline V gene sequence: CDR1 LNHDA, CDR2 SQIVND (reference sequence). The CDR3 region is CASSFLREDNYEKYF. The CDR3 DNA reads as TGTGCCAGCAGTTTCTTGCGAGAGGACAACTACGAGAAGTACTTC.

The rearrangement links TRBV19 to TRBJ1-1; D is unclear. V was clipped by 3 bases and J by 4 bases, with 9 bases between them. CDR1 and CDR2 from the germline V gene are LNHDA and SQIVND (reference sequence). The CDR3 is 13 amino acids. This CDR3 is CASSILSGTEAFF. For the CDR3, the DNA is TGTGCCAGTAGTATCTTGTCGGGCACTGAAGCTTTCTTT.

The rearrangement uses TRBV19 and TRBJ2-3; unclear D gene. The V gene lost 4 bases and the J gene lost 3 bases, with 2 bases spanning the gap. Germline V gene data show CDR1 as LNHDA and CDR2 as SQIVND (reference sequence). This CDR3 comprises 11 residues. The CDR3 sequence is CASSTTDTQYF. The DNA of the CDR3 is TGTGCCAGTAGTACGACAGATACGCAGTATTTT.

The CDR3, as DNA: TGTGCCAGCAGTTCCCCCCCCGGGACAGGGGACGAAAAACTGTTTTTT. This translates into CASSSPPGTGDEKLFF. The rearrangement joins TRBV2 to TRBJ1-4; 10 bases fit TRBD1. The ends lost 5 bases at V and 8 bases at J; junction bases unmatched: 11. The CDR3 covers 16 residues. Germline V lookup: CDR1 SNHLY, CDR2 FYNNEI.